The 20 T cell receptor beta chains in this list originate from one sample, sequenced in a study of human CD8 memory T cell subsets. Generation of TCR beta libraries used UMI-labeled 5' RACE. TCRdb reprocessed the 5' RACE reads, with one entry per CDR3 protein and no DNA. The listing contains about 9,300 distinct CDR3 sequences. Sequenced: CD8+ T cells from PBMCs. These receptors were obtained from a human donor in good health.

Its frequency marks this clonotype as medium-sized. This chain uses TRBV7-9 with TRBJ2-3; the TRBD1 assignment by TCRdb is unverifiable without DNA. Germline V gene sequence: CDR1 SEHNR, CDR2 FQNEAQ (reference sequence). The CDR3 consists of 16 residues. The CDR3 sequence is CASIRQGLSDTDTQYF.

Frequency places this clonotype as medium-sized. The chain employs TRBV6-1 and TRBJ2-4; no DNA is available, so the TRBD1 call from TCRdb remains unchecked. The CDR3 loop spans 16 amino acids. Germline CDR1 is MNHNS and CDR2 is SASEGT. CDR3: CASKPGFGAEENIQYF.

V gene TRBV3-1 combines with J gene TRBJ1-5; TCRdb calls TRBD1, which cannot be checked without DNA. Germline V CDR1 and CDR2: LGHDT, YNNKEL (reference sequence). This CDR3 contains 18 residues. CDR3 loop: CASSQGSGTGDFNRPQHF.

This chain connects TRBV29-1 to TRBJ2-5; TCRdb proposes TRBD2, but this gene call is untestable without DNA. The germline V gene has CDR1 SQVTM and CDR2 ANQGSEA. This CDR3 comprises 15 residues. The CDR3 sequence: CSVDEQGRPEETQYF.

The CDR3 spells CASSLAPGTEAFF. The chain couples TRBV5-6 to TRBJ1-1; the D gene TCRdb calls, TRBD1, cannot be checked with no DNA. The CDR3 contains 13 residues. The V gene's germline CDR1 is SGHDT and CDR2 YYEEEE.

The V and J genes are TRBV4-1 and TRBJ2-2; TCRdb's assignment of TRBD1 cannot be checked, as there is no DNA. This CDR3 comprises 16 residues. Germline assignment: CDR1 MGHRA and CDR2 YSYEKL. CDR3 protein: CASSQDGAGATGELFF.

The genes are TRBV7-9 and TRBJ2-7. Per the germline V gene, CDR1 is SEHNR and CDR2 is FQNEAQ (reference sequence). The CDR3 contains 14 residues. CDR3 amino acids: CASSLGANVYEQYF.

The gene calls are TRBV13 and TRBJ2-1; TCRdb calls TRBD1, which cannot be checked without DNA. The CDR3 runs to 17 residues. Germline CDR1 is PRHDT and CDR2 is FYEKMQ (reference sequence). CDR3 region: CASSRPEGRSSYNEQFF.

The V call is TRBV28, the J call TRBJ2-7; TCRdb lists TRBD2, though no DNA is available to test this call. The length of the CDR3 is 14 residues. From germline, CDR1 is MDHEN and CDR2 SYDVKM. The CDR3 protein is CASSPPGEGYEQYF.

This chain uses TRBV7-9 with TRBJ1-1; TCRdb lists TRBD1, though no DNA is available to test this call. Germline V gene data show CDR1 as SEHNR and CDR2 as FQNEAQ (reference sequence). The CDR3 is 14 amino acids. CDR3 protein: CASSSRDGVLGAFF.

This clonotype is medium-sized by frequency. The chain is built from TRBV3-1 and TRBJ2-5; TCRdb's D gene call, TRBD2, goes unchecked for lack of DNA. This CDR3 spans 15 amino acids. CDR1 is LGHDT, CDR2 YNNKEL, per germline (reference sequence). CDR3 sequence reads: CASSQDEEGRETQYF.

The CDR3 is CASSLVSSDEQYF. This chain connects TRBV7-3 to TRBJ2-7; TCRdb gives TRBD2 as the D gene, but with no DNA this cannot be confirmed. CDR3 size: 13 residues. CDR1 SGHTA and CDR2 FQGTGA come from the germline V gene.

This chain joins TRBV9 and TRBJ2-7; TCRdb returns TRBD2, unconfirmable since there is no DNA. Germline V gene lookup returns CDR1 SGDLS and CDR2 YYNGEE. CDR3 length: 15 amino acids. This CDR3 is CASSELAGPSYEQYF.

The gene calls are TRBV6-2 or TRBV6-3 and TRBJ2-5; no DNA is available, so the TRBD1 call from TCRdb remains unchecked. There are 11 residues in the CDR3. Germline assignment: CDR1 MNHEY and CDR2 SVGEGT. CDR3 loop: CAAQGGQTQYF.

The chain recombines TRBV3-1 with TRBJ2-1; TCRdb gives TRBD2 as the D gene, but with no DNA this cannot be confirmed. The length of the CDR3 is 12 residues. Germline values: CDR1 LGHDT, CDR2 YNNKEL (reference sequence). CDR3 sequence: CASSSDSGEQFF.

The chain combines TRBV29-1 with TRBJ2-7; TCRdb selects TRBD1, and the lack of DNA leaves this call unchecked. CDR3 size: 11 residues. Germline CDR1 SQVTM, CDR2 ANQGSEA. Here the CDR3 reads CSVGGNYEQYF.

The CDR3 here is CASSLGRGIGNTDTQYF. This chain links TRBV7-3 with TRBJ2-3; the D call of TRBD2 rests on TCRdb alone, since no DNA is present to check it. Germline loops: CDR1 SGHTA, CDR2 FQGTGA. The CDR3 loop spans 17 amino acids.

This clonotype ranks as medium-sized in terms of frequency. The CDR3 region is CASSPAGERGTGELFF. The chain joins TRBV6-2 or TRBV6-3 to TRBJ2-2; there is no DNA to check the TCRdb D call of TRBD1. The CDR3 has 16 amino acids. From germline, CDR1 is MNHEY and CDR2 SVGEGT.

The CDR3 spells CSVEAGTSVGEQYF. V gene TRBV29-1 combines with J gene TRBJ2-7; lacking DNA, the TRBD2 call made by TCRdb goes unchecked. Germline V gene sequence: CDR1 SQVTM, CDR2 ANQGSEA. The CDR3 runs 14 residues.

The V gene is TRBV6-2 or TRBV6-3, the J gene TRBJ1-2; TCRdb outputs TRBD1, but without DNA this stays unchecked. Per the germline V gene, CDR1 is MNHEY and CDR2 is SVGEGT. The CDR3 covers 12 residues. The CDR3 reads CASSYGTYGYTF.